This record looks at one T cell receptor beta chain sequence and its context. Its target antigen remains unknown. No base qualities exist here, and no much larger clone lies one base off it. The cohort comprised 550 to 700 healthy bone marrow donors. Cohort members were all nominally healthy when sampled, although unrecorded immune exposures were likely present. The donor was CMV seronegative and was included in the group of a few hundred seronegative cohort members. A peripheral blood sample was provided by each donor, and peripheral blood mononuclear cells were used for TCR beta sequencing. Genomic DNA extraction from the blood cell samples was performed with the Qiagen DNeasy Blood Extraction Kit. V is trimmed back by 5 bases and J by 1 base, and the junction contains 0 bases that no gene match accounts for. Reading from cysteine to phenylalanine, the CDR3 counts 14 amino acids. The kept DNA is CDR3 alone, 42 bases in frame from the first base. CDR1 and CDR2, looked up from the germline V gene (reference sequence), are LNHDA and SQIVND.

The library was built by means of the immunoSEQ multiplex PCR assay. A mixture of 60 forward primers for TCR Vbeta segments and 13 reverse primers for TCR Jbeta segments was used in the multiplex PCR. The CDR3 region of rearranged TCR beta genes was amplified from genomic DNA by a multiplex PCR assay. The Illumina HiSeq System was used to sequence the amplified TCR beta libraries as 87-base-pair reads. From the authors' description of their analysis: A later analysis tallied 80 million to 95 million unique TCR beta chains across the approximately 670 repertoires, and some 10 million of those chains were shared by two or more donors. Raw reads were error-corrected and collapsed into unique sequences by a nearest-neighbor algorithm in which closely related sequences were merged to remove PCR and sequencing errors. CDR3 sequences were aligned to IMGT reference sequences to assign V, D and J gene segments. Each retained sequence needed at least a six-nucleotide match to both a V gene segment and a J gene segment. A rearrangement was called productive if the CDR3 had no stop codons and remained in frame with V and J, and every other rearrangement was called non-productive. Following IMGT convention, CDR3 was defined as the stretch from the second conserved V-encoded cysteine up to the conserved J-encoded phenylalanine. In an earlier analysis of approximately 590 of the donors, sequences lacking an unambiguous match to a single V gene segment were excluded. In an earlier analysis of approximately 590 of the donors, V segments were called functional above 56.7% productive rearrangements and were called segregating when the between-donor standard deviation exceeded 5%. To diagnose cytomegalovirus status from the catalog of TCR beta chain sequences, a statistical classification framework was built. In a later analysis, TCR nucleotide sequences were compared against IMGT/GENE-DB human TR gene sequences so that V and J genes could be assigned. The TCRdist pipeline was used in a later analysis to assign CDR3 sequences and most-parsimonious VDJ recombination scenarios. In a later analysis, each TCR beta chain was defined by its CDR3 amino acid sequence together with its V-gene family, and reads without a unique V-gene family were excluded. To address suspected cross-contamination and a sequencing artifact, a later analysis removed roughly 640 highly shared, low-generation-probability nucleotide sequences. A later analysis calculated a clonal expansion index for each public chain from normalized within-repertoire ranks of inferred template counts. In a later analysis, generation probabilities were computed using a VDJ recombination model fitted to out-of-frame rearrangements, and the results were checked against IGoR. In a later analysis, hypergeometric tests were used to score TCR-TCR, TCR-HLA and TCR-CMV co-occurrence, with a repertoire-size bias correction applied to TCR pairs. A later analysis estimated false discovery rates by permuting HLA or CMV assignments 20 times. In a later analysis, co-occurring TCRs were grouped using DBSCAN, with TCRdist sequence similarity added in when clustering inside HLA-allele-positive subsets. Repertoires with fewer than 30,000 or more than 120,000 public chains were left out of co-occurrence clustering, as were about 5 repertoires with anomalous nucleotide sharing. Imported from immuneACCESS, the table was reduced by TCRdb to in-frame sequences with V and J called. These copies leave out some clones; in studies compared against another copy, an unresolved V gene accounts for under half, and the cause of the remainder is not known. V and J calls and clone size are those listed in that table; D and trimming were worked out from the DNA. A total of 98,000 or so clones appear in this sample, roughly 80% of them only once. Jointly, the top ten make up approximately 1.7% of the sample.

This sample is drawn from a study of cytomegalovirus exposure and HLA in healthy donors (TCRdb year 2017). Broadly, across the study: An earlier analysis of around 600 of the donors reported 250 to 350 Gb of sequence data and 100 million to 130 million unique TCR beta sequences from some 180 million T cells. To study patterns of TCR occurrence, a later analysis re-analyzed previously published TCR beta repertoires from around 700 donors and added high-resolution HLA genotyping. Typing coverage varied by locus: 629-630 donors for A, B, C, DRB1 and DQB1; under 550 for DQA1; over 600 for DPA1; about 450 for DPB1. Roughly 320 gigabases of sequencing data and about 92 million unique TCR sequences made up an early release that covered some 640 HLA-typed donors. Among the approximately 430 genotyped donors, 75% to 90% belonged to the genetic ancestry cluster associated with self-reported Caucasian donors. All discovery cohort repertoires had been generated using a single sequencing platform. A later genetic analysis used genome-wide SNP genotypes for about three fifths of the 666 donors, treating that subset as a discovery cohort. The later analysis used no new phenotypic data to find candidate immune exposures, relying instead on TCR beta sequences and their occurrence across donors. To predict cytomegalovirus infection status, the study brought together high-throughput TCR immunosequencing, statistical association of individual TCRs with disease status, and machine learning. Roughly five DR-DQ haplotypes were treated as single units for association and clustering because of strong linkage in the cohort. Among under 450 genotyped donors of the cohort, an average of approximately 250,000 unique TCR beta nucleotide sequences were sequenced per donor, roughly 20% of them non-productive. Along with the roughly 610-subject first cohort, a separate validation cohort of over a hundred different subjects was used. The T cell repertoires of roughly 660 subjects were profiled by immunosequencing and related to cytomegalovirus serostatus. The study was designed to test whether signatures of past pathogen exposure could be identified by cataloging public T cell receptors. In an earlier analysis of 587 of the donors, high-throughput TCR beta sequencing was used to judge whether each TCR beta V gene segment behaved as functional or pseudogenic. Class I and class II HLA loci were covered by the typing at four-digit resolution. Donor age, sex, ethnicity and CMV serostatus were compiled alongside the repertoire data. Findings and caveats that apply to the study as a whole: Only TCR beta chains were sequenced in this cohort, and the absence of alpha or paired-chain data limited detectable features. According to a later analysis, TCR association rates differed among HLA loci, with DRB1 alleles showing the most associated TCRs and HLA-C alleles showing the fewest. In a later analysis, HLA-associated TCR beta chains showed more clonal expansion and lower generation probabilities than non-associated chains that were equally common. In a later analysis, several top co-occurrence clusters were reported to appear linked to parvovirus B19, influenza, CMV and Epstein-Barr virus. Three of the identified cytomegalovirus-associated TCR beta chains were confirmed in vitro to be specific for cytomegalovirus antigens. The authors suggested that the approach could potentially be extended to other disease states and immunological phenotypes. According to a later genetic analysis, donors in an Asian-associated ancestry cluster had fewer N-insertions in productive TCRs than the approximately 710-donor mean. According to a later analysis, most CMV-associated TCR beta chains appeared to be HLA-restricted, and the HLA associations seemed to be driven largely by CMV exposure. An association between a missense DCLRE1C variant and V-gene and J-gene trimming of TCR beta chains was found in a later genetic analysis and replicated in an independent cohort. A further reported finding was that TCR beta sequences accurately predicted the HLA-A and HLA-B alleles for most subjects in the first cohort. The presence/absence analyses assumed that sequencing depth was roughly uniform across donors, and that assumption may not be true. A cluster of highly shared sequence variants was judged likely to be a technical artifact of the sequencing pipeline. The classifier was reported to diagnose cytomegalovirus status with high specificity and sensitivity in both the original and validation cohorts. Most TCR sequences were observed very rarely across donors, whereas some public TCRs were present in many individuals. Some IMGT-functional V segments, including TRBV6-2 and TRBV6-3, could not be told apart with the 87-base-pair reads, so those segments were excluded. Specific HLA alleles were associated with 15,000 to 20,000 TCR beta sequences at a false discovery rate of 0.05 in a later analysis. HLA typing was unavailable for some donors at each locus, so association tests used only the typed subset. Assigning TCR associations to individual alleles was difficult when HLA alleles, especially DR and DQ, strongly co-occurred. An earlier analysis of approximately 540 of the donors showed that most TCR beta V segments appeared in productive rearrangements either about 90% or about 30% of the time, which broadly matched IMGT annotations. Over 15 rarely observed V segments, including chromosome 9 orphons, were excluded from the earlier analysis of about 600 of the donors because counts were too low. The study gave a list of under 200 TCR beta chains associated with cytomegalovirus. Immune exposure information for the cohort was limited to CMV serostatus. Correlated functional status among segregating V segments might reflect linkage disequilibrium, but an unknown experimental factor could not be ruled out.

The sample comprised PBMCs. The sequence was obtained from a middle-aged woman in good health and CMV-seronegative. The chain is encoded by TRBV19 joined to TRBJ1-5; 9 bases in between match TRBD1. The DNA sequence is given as TGTGCCAGTAGTGGGACAGGGAGCAATCAGCCCCAGCATTTT. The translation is CASSGTGSNQPQHF.